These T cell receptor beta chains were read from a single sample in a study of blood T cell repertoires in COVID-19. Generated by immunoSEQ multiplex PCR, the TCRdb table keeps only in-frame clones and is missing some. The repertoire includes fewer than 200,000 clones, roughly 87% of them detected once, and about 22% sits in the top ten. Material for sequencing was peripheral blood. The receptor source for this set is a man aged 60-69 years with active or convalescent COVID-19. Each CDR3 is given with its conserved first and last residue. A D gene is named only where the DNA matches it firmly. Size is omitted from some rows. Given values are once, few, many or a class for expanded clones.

CASSYLYEGHFDEKLFF TGTGCCAGCAGTTATCTATACGAGGGCCACTTTGATGAAAAACTGTTTTTT TRBJ1-4 TRBV6-7 - -
CARSPRTCTDTQYF TGTGCCCGGTCCCCCCGAACTTGCACAGATACGCAGTATTTT TRBJ2-3 TRBV19 once -
CASSLMGQGSVYEQYF TGTGCCAGCAGCTTAATGGGGCAGGGCAGCGTATACGAGCAGTACTTC TRBJ2-7 TRBV11-2 - -
CASSLSPPNTGELFF TGCGCCAGCAGCTTGTCTCCCCCTAACACCGGGGAGCTGTTTTTT TRBJ2-2 TRBV5-1 - -
CASSLASGDGETQYF TGCGCCAGCAGCTTGGCCTCAGGGGACGGAGAGACCCAGTACTTC TRBJ2-5 TRBV5-1 - -
CASSRAGGGYGYTF TGTGCCAGCAGCCGGGCCGGCGGGGGCTATGGCTACACCTTC TRBJ1-2 TRBV6-6 - -
CASSSGLGVISEQYF TGTGCCAGCAGCTCTGGACTCGGAGTGATCTCCGAGCAGTACTTC TRBJ2-7 TRBV11-2 - -
CSVETSAGNEQFF TGCAGCGTTGAGACTAGCGCAGGGAATGAGCAGTTCTTC TRBJ2-1 TRBV29-1 - TRBD2
CATSDPGTGLTGELFF TGTGCCACCAGTGATCCCGGGACAGGGCTCACCGGGGAGCTGTTTTTT TRBJ2-2 TRBV24-1 - TRBD1
CASSVYGEQFF TGTGCCAGCAGCGTCTATGGTGAGCAGTTCTTC TRBJ2-1 TRBV5-6 - -
CASSLGSIIAKNIQYF TGTGCCAGCAGCTTAGGGTCTATAATAGCCAAAAACATTCAGTACTTC TRBJ2-4 TRBV7-2 once -
CASSKVVAGSWKYGYTF TGTGCCAGCAGCAAAGTAGTTGCGGGCAGTTGGAAATATGGCTACACCTTC TRBJ1-2 TRBV21-1 few -
CATSQERSYNSPLHF TGTGCCACCAGTCAAGAGAGGTCCTATAATTCACCCCTCCACTTT TRBJ1-6 TRBV15 - -
CASSLNPQGIYGYTF TGTGCCAGCAGCTTAAATCCTCAGGGCATCTATGGCTACACCTTC TRBJ1-2 TRBV7-3 - -
CASSEGTGLANYGYTF TGTGCCAGCAGTGAAGGGACAGGCTTAGCTAACTATGGCTACACCTTC TRBJ1-2 TRBV6-1 - TRBD1
CSAAWDRRDTQYF TGCAGCGCCGCTTGGGACAGGCGGGATACGCAGTATTTT TRBJ2-3 TRBV29-1 - TRBD1
CASSPGVFLDGYTF TGTGCCAGCAGTCCGGGAGTTTTTTTAGATGGCTACACCTTC TRBJ1-2 TRBV6-5 - -
CASSQYQDRGLYEQYF TGCGCCAGCAGCCAGTACCAGGACAGGGGGCTTTACGAGCAGTACTTC TRBJ2-7 TRBV4-1 - TRBD1
CASSQDPGTSTDTQYF TGCGCCAGCAGCCAAGACCCGGGGACTAGCACAGATACGCAGTATTTT TRBJ2-3 TRBV4-1 - -
CASSQGLGGYTF TGTGCCAGCAGCCAGGGACTAGGAGGCTACACCTTC TRBJ1-2 TRBV3-1/TRBV3-2 - -
CASTSQGNTEAFF TGTGCCAGCACCTCCCAGGGGAACACTGAAGCTTTCTTT TRBJ1-1 TRBV2 - -
CASSVATETGGRLFF TGTGCCAGCAGCGTAGCGACCGAGACAGGGGGACGGCTGTTTTTT TRBJ2-2 TRBV9 once TRBD1
CASSEQGLRELFF TGTGCCAGCAGTGAACAGGGTCTCAGGGAGCTGTTTTTT TRBJ2-2 TRBV2 - -
CASSLYGSSYEQYF TGTGCCAGCAGCCTTTACGGGTCCTCCTACGAGCAGTACTTC TRBJ2-7 TRBV9 - -
CASSGGDRSQETQYF TGTGCCAGCAGTGGGGGGGACAGGTCCCAAGAGACCCAGTACTTC TRBJ2-5 TRBV25-1 - TRBD1
CASSDRVNSPLHF TGTGCCAGCAGTGACAGGGTAAATTCACCCCTCCACTTT TRBJ1-6 TRBV2 once -
CASSSGGAQHF TGTGCCAGCAGTTCGGGGGGGGCCCAGCATTTT TRBJ1-5 TRBV6-6 - -
CASSPSGGEKLFF TGCGCCAGCAGCCCCTCCGGGGGGGAGAAACTGTTTTTT TRBJ1-4 TRBV5-1 - -
CASSAHGFYEQFF TGTGCCAGCAGCGCACACGGGTTTTATGAGCAGTTCTTC TRBJ2-1 TRBV9 - -
CASSSTYGQGEKLFF TGTGCCAGCAGTTCCACCTATGGACAGGGAGAAAAACTGTTTTTT TRBJ1-4 TRBV6-5 - TRBD1
CASSLNPPLIPTEAFF TGTGCCAGCAGTTTAAACCCCCCCCTAATCCCCACTGAAGCTTTCTTT TRBJ1-1 TRBV27 - -
CASSPFSRATNEKLFF TGTGCCAGCAGCCCCTTCTCGAGGGCAACTAATGAAAAACTGTTTTTT TRBJ1-4 TRBV7-8 - -
CASNNRWNTEAFF TGTGCCAGTAATAACAGGTGGAACACTGAAGCTTTCTTT TRBJ1-1 TRBV19 - -
CASSWDFSGANVLTF TGCGCCAGCAGCTGGGACTTTTCTGGGGCCAACGTCCTGACTTTC TRBJ2-6 TRBV5-1 - -
CASSYYGGADTEAFF TGTGCCAGCAGCTATTATGGGGGGGCTGACACTGAAGCTTTCTTT TRBJ1-1 TRBV7-9 few -
CASSYRLAGEEETQYF TGTGCCAGCAGTTATCGACTAGCGGGGGAAGAAGAGACCCAGTACTTC TRBJ2-5 TRBV7-9 - TRBD2
CASSLTGGSNTEAFF TGCGCCAGCAGCCTGACAGGGGGCTCGAACACTGAAGCTTTCTTT TRBJ1-1 TRBV5-1 - TRBD1
CASSEAGQGAFYEQYF TGTGCCAGCAGTGAAGCCGGGCAGGGGGCTTTCTACGAGCAGTACTTC TRBJ2-7 TRBV6-1 - TRBD1
CASSPGGGVYEQYF TGTGCCAGCAGCCCCGGCGGAGGGGTCTACGAGCAGTACTTC TRBJ2-7 TRBV7-9 - -
CASSGGQGYHTEAFF TGCGCCAGCAGCGGAGGACAGGGGTACCACACTGAAGCTTTCTTT TRBJ1-1 TRBV5-1 once TRBD1
CASSLDRYGYTF TGTGCCAGCAGCTTGGACAGATATGGCTACACCTTC TRBJ1-2 TRBV5-5 - -
CASSHLDRNTEAFF TGTGCCAGCAGCCACTTAGACAGGAACACTGAAGCTTTCTTT TRBJ1-1 TRBV4-2 few -
CASSQGGRGADTQYF TGTGCCAGCAGCCAAGGTGGCAGGGGGGCAGATACGCAGTATTTT TRBJ2-3 TRBV3-1/TRBV3-2 - -